The clone carrying this T cell receptor beta chain was seen many times. Its specificity is unknown. The data stem from a study of T cell repertoires in cytomegalovirus infection. Trimming stripped 0 bases from V and 3 bases from J, with 22 bases between. The length of the CDR3 is 19 residues. CDR1 and CDR2 from the germline V gene are MGHRA and YSYEKL. Study-level results: Carriers of CMV plus the relevant HLA were identified by cumulative public TCR beta family frequency.

TCRdb reanalysed the reads using MiXCR and keeps one entry per CDR3 protein. The sample has fewer than 950,000 distinct CDR3 sequences, approximately 30% seen once. This chain joins TRBV4-1 and TRBJ2-3, with D perhaps matching TRBD2 (6 bases). This clonotype was obtained from a human donor in good health (CMV status not recorded). Some clones in this sample may be carry-over from other donors' samples. Sequencing was performed on cultured CD8+ T cells from PBMCs, taken from culture after CMV antigen stimulation. CDR3 region: CASSQEKETGLGRTDTQYF. The CDR3, as DNA: TGCGCCAGCAGCCAAGAAAAGGAAACGGGACTTGGAAGGACAGATACGCAGTATTTT.